One T cell receptor beta chain is described in this entry. The germline V and J ends were trimmed by 5 bases and 8 bases, with 17 bases remaining between them. The CDR3 covers 14 residues. CDR1 is MNHEY and CDR2 is SVGAGI in the germline V gene. This entry is derived from a study of blood T cell repertoires in COVID-19. At the level of the study: Nucleic acid was either cDNA or gDNA, and it came from T cells, B-cell-depleted T cells, or PBMCs.

Authors' methods: The assay estimated nucleated cells by amplifying reference gene primers. Some clones are missing from TCRdb's copy, which holds only in-frame ones; the method was immunoSEQ multiplex PCR. D and trimming were read from the DNA, whereas the V and J calls and clone size are those reported in that table. This table has 310,000 or so clones, approximately 86% appearing once. Sequenced input: peripheral blood. The V and J genes are TRBV6-5 and TRBJ2-3, with D possibly being TRBD2 (6 bases). The source is a man in his 70s with acute or convalescent COVID-19. CDR3 bases: TGTGCCAGCAGTCCAGGGACTGGTATACCTACGCAGTATTTT. Translation: CASSPGTGIPTQYF.